Described below is a single T cell receptor beta chain sequence and its context. The sample is drawn from a study of shared clonotypes between healthy human individuals. Trimming left V 8 bases short and J 5 bases short, with 24 bases between. The CDR3 is 16 residues long. Germline V gene data show CDR1 as LNHDA and CDR2 as SQIVND (reference sequence). Sequencing used immunoSEQ multiplex PCR; TCRdb keeps in-frame clones, though not all of them. The repertoire includes 2,100,000 or so clones, around 95% of them detected once, and 0.13% sits in the top ten. This chain joins TRBV19 and TRBJ1-2, with D possibly TRBD1 on 6 matching bases. Material: naive CD4+ T cells sorted from blood. As to subset: CD45RA+ positively selected. The TCR sequence derives from a man aged 18 to 30 in good health. This CDR3 reads CASASHGRGGGYGYTF. CDR3 sequence (DNA): TGTGCCAGTGCCTCTCACGGCCGGGGGGGCGGTTATGGCTACACCTTC.